Below, one T cell receptor (beta chain) is given with its context. The sample comes from a study of blood T cell repertoires in COVID-19. About the research overall: Material from acute and convalescent COVID-19 was sourced from the United States, Italy and Spain. Sample material is recorded as cDNA or gDNA derived from T cells, B-cell-depleted T cells, or PBMCs.

Each recovered donor of Cohort 3 presented with two negative PCRs, clearance, or symptom resolution. Original processing notes: Quantification of nucleated cells was approximated via reference gene primer amplification. The method was immunoSEQ multiplex PCR; TCRdb's version includes in-frame clones alone and lacks a portion of them. V, J and clone size reflect that table, while D and trimming were determined from the DNA. The table lists about 470,000 clones, approximately 86% of them singletons. This CDR3 is built from 16 residues. With 5 bases clipped from V and 10 bases from J, the junction kept 9 bases outside the gene matches. Germline V gene sequence: CDR1 SGHAT, CDR2 FQNNGV.

This receptor was taken from a woman aged 18-29 years who had recovered from COVID-19. The chain combines TRBV11-2 with TRBJ2-1; 15 bases align to TRBD2. Sequencing was performed on PBMCs or T cells enriched from blood (not recorded which). The CDR3, as DNA: TGTGCCAGCAGCCCTCATGGACTAGCGGGGGGGCGGGAGCAGTTCTTC. It translates to CASSPHGLAGGREQFF.